This record concerns one T cell receptor (beta chain) sequence. This sample is part of a study of blood T cell repertoires in COVID-19. Clones were read by immunoSEQ multiplex PCR, and TCRdb kept only the in-frame ones, dropping some. The sample has 300,000 to 400,000 clones; about 87% are singletons. Germline trimming cut 4 bases from V and 7 bases from J; bases unmatched to any gene: 9. In germline, CDR1 is LNHDA, CDR2 SQIVND (reference sequence). The length of the CDR3 is 15 residues. Sequenced sample: peripheral blood. This TCR came from a human donor in a cohort sampled during active COVID-19. This chain connects TRBV19 to TRBJ1-4; 7 nucleotides match TRBD1. CDR3 coding DNA: TGTGCCAGTAGTAGCCTCACAGGGGATGGTGAAAAACTGTTTTTT. Its translation: CASSSLTGDGEKLFF.